A selection of T cell receptor beta chains follows, all from one sample in a study of T cell responses to AZD1222 COVID-19 vaccine. The assay was immunoSEQ multiplex PCR, and TCRdb's table has in-frame clones only and misses some. The sample shows approximately 170,000 clones, 92% of them seen only once. Sequencing used peripheral blood, obtained 28 days after the second AZD1222 dose. The receptor source for this set is an adult who received the AZD1222 COVID-19 vaccine. CDR3s include the opening cysteine and the closing phenylalanine or tryptophan. A D gene is named only where the DNA matches it firmly. The size of a clone is reported for some rows only, either as once, few or many, or as a class for expanded clones.

clone size,D gene,J gene,V gene,CDR3 protein,CDR3 DNA
NA,TRBD1,TRBJ2-7,TRBV6-5,CASTRTGRTYEQYF,TGTGCCAGCACCCGGACAGGGAGAACCTACGAGCAGTACTTC
NA,TRBD2,TRBJ2-1,TRBV11-3,CASSLRASGGKQFF,TGTGCCAGCAGCTTAAGGGCTAGCGGGGGTAAGCAGTTCTTC
NA,TRBD1,TRBJ1-1,TRBV18,CASSLFPGQGASEAFF,TGTGCCAGCTCCCTATTCCCCGGACAGGGGGCGTCTGAAGCTTTCTTT
NA,NA,TRBJ2-2,TRBV11-2,CASSVQGLGVTGELFF,TGTGCCAGCAGCGTACAGGGTTTGGGGGTAACCGGGGAGCTGTTTTTT
NA,NA,TRBJ1-3,TRBV5-1,CASSLQDRSSGNTIYF,TGCGCCAGCAGCCTACAGGACAGATCCTCTGGAAACACCATATATTTT
NA,NA,TRBJ1-3,TRBV5-6,CASSLAQPGNTIYF,TGTGCCAGCAGCTTGGCACAGCCTGGAAACACCATATATTTT
NA,NA,TRBJ2-7,TRBV7-3,CASSFDQLGEQYF,TGTGCCAGCAGCTTCGATCAGTTAGGGGAGCAGTACTTC
NA,NA,TRBJ2-5,TRBV6-6,CASSYPPGQPQETQYF,TGTGCCAGCAGTTACCCCCCAGGGCAGCCACAAGAGACCCAGTACTTC
NA,TRBD1,TRBJ2-1,TRBV10-3,CAISDPAGTGGTSEQFF,TGTGCCATCAGTGACCCTGCCGGGACAGGGGGTACGAGTGAGCAGTTCTTC
NA,TRBD1,TRBJ2-7,TRBV27,CASSLRQGAYEQYF,TGTGCCAGCAGTTTACGGCAGGGGGCCTACGAGCAGTACTTC
NA,TRBD1,TRBJ2-7,TRBV5-6,CASSWDRGTYEQYF,TGTGCCAGCAGCTGGGACAGGGGGACCTACGAGCAGTACTTC
NA,NA,TRBJ2-7,TRBV11-2,CASSLVGGGIYEQYF,TGTGCCAGCAGCTTAGTCGGAGGGGGCATCTACGAGCAGTACTTC
once,TRBD1,TRBJ2-1,TRBV7-8,CASSTYGTGGRAQFF,TGTGCCAGCAGTACTTACGGGACAGGGGGCCGTGCTCAGTTCTTC
NA,TRBD1,TRBJ1-1,TRBV27,CASKITGVNTEAFF,TGTGCCAGCAAAATAACAGGGGTGAACACTGAAGCTTTCTTT
NA,NA,TRBJ2-5,TRBV1,CTSSQDRGVHQETQYF,TGCACCAGCAGCCAAGATCGAGGGGTTCACCAAGAGACCCAGTACTTC
NA,NA,TRBJ1-4,TRBV5-1,CASSLDQGMGNEKLFF,TGCGCCAGCAGCTTGGACCAGGGAATGGGGAATGAAAAACTGTTTTTT
NA,NA,TRBJ2-7,TRBV6-1,CASSDPWQGRYEQYF,TGTGCCAGCAGTGATCCTTGGCAGGGGCGATACGAGCAGTACTTC
NA,NA,TRBJ1-6,TRBV2,CASSVGRPEHSPLHF,TGTGCCAGCAGCGTCGGACGGCCCGAACATTCACCCCTCCACTTT
NA,NA,TRBJ1-1,TRBV10-3,CAISELGLNTEAFF,TGTGCCATCAGTGAGTTAGGACTGAACACTGAAGCTTTCTTT
NA,NA,TRBJ2-2,TRBV9,CASSVEIQGSTGELFF,TGTGCCAGCAGCGTAGAGATCCAGGGGAGCACCGGGGAGCTGTTTTTT
NA,TRBD1,TRBJ1-2,TRBV6-5,CASSTRTGGIYGYTF,TGTGCCAGCAGTACAAGGACAGGGGGTATCTATGGCTACACCTTC
NA,TRBD1,TRBJ1-5,TRBV3-1/TRBV3-2,CASSQRAGGQPQHF,TGTGCCAGCAGCCAAAGGGCAGGGGGTCAGCCCCAGCATTTT
NA,NA,TRBJ2-3,TRBV5-1,CASSWGVIGTDTQYF,TGCGCCAGCAGCTGGGGGGTAATTGGCACAGATACGCAGTATTTT
once,NA,TRBJ1-2,TRBV5-5,CASSFDWGYGYTF,TGTGCCAGCAGCTTCGATTGGGGCTATGGCTACACCTTC
NA,NA,TRBJ1-5,TRBV7-2,CASSLRPGSNQPQHF,TGTGCCAGCAGCTTAAGGCCCGGTAGCAATCAGCCCCAGCATTTT
NA,NA,TRBJ1-6,TRBV6-5,CASRPGRYNSPLHF,TGTGCCAGCAGGCCGGGCCGCTATAATTCACCCCTCCACTTT
NA,NA,TRBJ2-7,TRBV29-1,CSVEDGQFRDEQYF,TGCAGCGTTGAAGACGGACAGTTTCGCGACGAGCAGTACTTC
NA,NA,TRBJ1-5,TRBV29-1,CSVAYPGGQPQHF,TGCAGCGTTGCCTACCCGGGGGGTCAGCCCCAGCATTTT